The rows below give T cell receptor beta chains drawn from one sample of a study of a mutant IDH1 vaccine in newly diagnosed glioma. TCRdb's table, derived via immunoSEQ multiplex PCR, lists solely in-frame clones and lacks some. Of about 98,000 clones detected, around 90% appear once; the ten largest clones hold approximately 0.57%. This material consisted of PBMCs, taken from a glioma patient treated with radiotherapy, temozolomide or both. All receptors derive from a woman between 45 and 65 years old with glioma. The CDR3 runs from the conserved cysteine through the conserved F or W. Each record gives: D gene, V gene, clone size, J gene, CDR3 protein, CDR3 DNA. A D gene is named only where the DNA matches it firmly. Only part of the rows carry a size: once, few, many, or a class if the clone is expanded.

TRBD1,TRBV10-1,-,TRBJ2-5,CASSDPGGETQYF,TGCGCCAGCAGTGATCCAGGGGGAGAGACCCAGTACTTC
-,TRBV18,-,TRBJ2-5,CASSSISGAQETQYF,TGTGCCAGCTCATCTATCTCGGGGGCCCAAGAGACCCAGTACTTC
TRBD1,TRBV7-3,-,TRBJ2-7,CASSLEPGTGLYEQYF,TGTGCCAGCAGCTTGGAGCCCGGGACAGGGTTGTACGAGCAGTACTTC
-,TRBV6-5,-,TRBJ1-4,CASSPSGGEKLFF,TGTGCCAGCAGTCCTTCCGGGGGCGAAAAACTGTTTTTT
-,TRBV19,-,TRBJ1-2,CASSIRGREGSGYTF,TGTGCCAGTAGTATAAGGGGCAGGGAAGGATCCGGCTACACCTTC
-,TRBV6-5,-,TRBJ2-5,CASSYSGRETQYF,TGTGCCAGCAGTTACTCGGGGAGGGAGACCCAGTACTTC
TRBD2,TRBV28,-,TRBJ2-7,CASSFSGGPDEQYF,TGTGCCAGCAGTTTCTCGGGAGGGCCAGACGAGCAGTACTTC
TRBD1,TRBV7-2,-,TRBJ1-2,CASSPGQGPYYGYTF,TGTGCCAGCAGTCCTGGACAGGGGCCTTACTATGGCTACACCTTC
TRBD1,TRBV5-1,-,TRBJ2-7,CASSSGRDRGPEQYF,TGCGCCAGCAGCTCGGGCCGGGACAGGGGGCCCGAGCAGTACTTC
TRBD2,TRBV2,once,TRBJ2-5,CASRGTSGSQETQYF,TGTGCCAGCAGGGGGACTAGCGGAAGCCAAGAGACCCAGTACTTC
-,TRBV19,once,TRBJ2-3,CASSSSPFGGTDTQYF,TGTGCCAGTAGTTCGTCTCCCTTCGGGGGCACAGATACGCAGTATTTT
TRBD2,TRBV7-8,-,TRBJ2-2,CASSPRVAGGLTGELFF,TGTGCCAGCAGCCCGCGGGTAGCGGGAGGGCTCACCGGGGAGCTGTTTTTT
-,TRBV18,-,TRBJ1-1,CASSPPGQNTEAFF,TGTGCCAGCTCACCACCGGGGCAGAACACTGAAGCTTTCTTT
-,TRBV15,once,TRBJ2-7,CATRRVEEGDRSVQYF,TGTGCCACCAGAAGAGTGGAGGAGGGGGACCGATCGGTGCAGTACTTC
TRBD2,TRBV28,once,TRBJ2-1,CASSPPWSGSNEQFF,TGTGCCAGCAGTCCCCCCTGGAGCGGGAGTAATGAGCAGTTCTTC
-,TRBV7-8,once,TRBJ1-2,CASSPRGGSGYGYTF,TGTGCCAGCAGCCCAAGGGGGGGCTCCGGCTATGGCTACACCTTC
-,TRBV5-1,-,TRBJ2-3,CASSRLGDTQYF,TGCGCCAGCAGCCGGCTCGGGGATACGCAGTATTTT
TRBD1,TRBV29-1,-,TRBJ2-5,CSVPWTGAETQYF,TGCAGCGTGCCCTGGACAGGGGCAGAGACCCAGTACTTC
-,TRBV2,-,TRBJ1-3,CASSEQGGNTIYF,TGTGCCAGCAGTGAACAGGGGGGAAACACCATATATTTT
-,TRBV7-3,-,TRBJ2-3,CASSTSPGKHRVGDTQYF,TGTGCCAGCAGCACAAGTCCCGGGAAACACCGAGTCGGAGATACGCAGTATTTT
-,TRBV6-1,-,TRBJ1-2,CASREGATDYGYTF,TGTGCCAGCAGGGAAGGGGCGACAGACTATGGCTACACCTTC
-,TRBV6-6,-,TRBJ2-5,CASSRDSWETQYF,TGTGCCAGCTCCCGGGACTCGTGGGAGACCCAGTACTTC
TRBD2,TRBV18,once,TRBJ2-7,CASSPAGGPISYEQYF,TGTGCCAGCTCACCAGCGGGAGGACCCATCTCCTACGAGCAGTACTTC
-,TRBV21-1,-,TRBJ2-7,CASSRVGYEQYF,TGTGCCAGCAGCAGGGTAGGGTACGAGCAGTACTTC
TRBD1,TRBV4-2,few,TRBJ1-4,CASSQGTGGSEKLFF,TGTGCCAGCAGCCAAGGGACAGGGGGTAGTGAAAAACTGTTTTTT
-,TRBV7-9,-,TRBJ2-5,CASSQTAGETQYF,TGTGCCAGCAGCCAGACAGCCGGAGAGACCCAGTACTTC
-,TRBV18,-,TRBJ2-2,CASSPGGPNTGELFF,TGTGCCAGCTCACCGGGGGGACCGAACACCGGGGAGCTGTTTTTT
-,TRBV6-5,-,TRBJ2-3,CASGRASADTQYF,TGTGCCAGCGGGCGAGCGAGCGCAGATACGCAGTATTTT
TRBD2,TRBV5-8,-,TRBJ2-2,CASSRWGLVDTGELFF,TGTGCCAGCAGCCGTTGGGGACTAGTGGACACCGGGGAGCTGTTTTTT
-,TRBV6-6,-,TRBJ1-3,CASSYGGENTIYF,TGTGCCAGCAGTTACGGTGGGGAAAACACCATATATTTT
-,TRBV18,-,TRBJ2-7,CASSPRGREGEQYF,TGTGCCAGCTCACCACGAGGCAGAGAAGGCGAGCAGTACTTC
TRBD2,TRBV7-9,-,TRBJ2-1,CASSLRGSSYNEQFF,TGTGCCAGCAGCTTACGCGGGAGCTCCTACAATGAGCAGTTCTTC
-,TRBV30,-,TRBJ1-2,CAWSPRGYATMNYGYTF,TGTGCCTGGAGTCCACGGGGATACGCCACCATGAACTATGGCTACACCTTC
TRBD1,TRBV7-8,-,TRBJ1-3,CASSAYRGSSGNTIYF,TGTGCCAGCAGCGCCTACAGGGGTAGCTCTGGAAACACCATATATTTT
TRBD1,TRBV28,-,TRBJ2-5,CASSPYGTAAQETQYF,TGTGCCAGCAGTCCATACGGGACAGCCGCCCAAGAGACCCAGTACTTC
TRBD2,TRBV10-3,once,TRBJ2-5,CAISDSYGLAGGGETQYF,TGTGCCATCAGTGATTCCTATGGACTAGCGGGAGGGGGAGAGACCCAGTACTTC
-,TRBV7-3,-,TRBJ1-1,CASSPGVGAFF,TGTGCCAGCAGCCCAGGGGTCGGAGCTTTCTTT
-,TRBV13,-,TRBJ1-2,CASSLWDGGSYGYTF,TGTGCCAGCAGCTTATGGGACGGTGGCTCCTATGGCTACACCTTC
-,TRBV5-1,once,TRBJ1-5,CASSFDSSDQPQHF,TGCGCCAGCAGCTTTGATAGTAGCGATCAGCCCCAGCATTTT
TRBD2,TRBV7-9,-,TRBJ2-7,CASSLGRLAIYDEQYF,TGTGCCAGCAGCTTAGGCCGACTAGCGATCTATGACGAGCAGTACTTC
-,TRBV5-1,-,TRBJ2-3,CASSFGVSTDTQYF,TGCGCCAGCAGCTTCGGGGTTAGCACAGATACGCAGTATTTT
TRBD1,TRBV5-6,-,TRBJ2-1,CASSSPRDRRYNEQFF,TGTGCCAGCAGCTCCCCTCGGGACAGGAGGTACAATGAGCAGTTCTTC
-,TRBV7-8,-,TRBJ2-7,CASSLATGPYEQYF,TGTGCCAGCAGCTTAGCTACGGGTCCCTACGAGCAGTACTTC
-,TRBV5-6,-,TRBJ2-5,CASSYGETQYF,TGTGCCAGCAGTTATGGAGAGACCCAGTACTTC
TRBD1,TRBV5-1,-,TRBJ2-7,CASSGEEGAFKREQYF,TGCGCCAGCAGCGGAGAAGAGGGGGCCTTTAAACGGGAGCAGTACTTC
-,TRBV7-3,-,TRBJ2-2,CASSLSRNTGELFF,TGTGCCAGCAGCTTAAGTAGAAACACCGGGGAGCTGTTTTTT
-,TRBV7-9,few,TRBJ2-3,CASSPPVRGGDTQYF,TGTGCCAGCAGCCCACCGGTCAGGGGAGGTGATACGCAGTATTTT
-,TRBV28,-,TRBJ2-2,CASSRTRYTGELFF,TGTGCCAGCAGCCGGACACGATACACCGGGGAGCTGTTTTTT
TRBD1,TRBV28,-,TRBJ1-1,CASRGGDRVLAEAFF,TGTGCCAGCAGGGGGGGGGACAGGGTTTTGGCTGAAGCTTTCTTT
-,TRBV18,-,TRBJ1-2,CASSPSTEFYGYTF,TGTGCCAGCTCACCTTCGACAGAATTCTATGGCTACACCTTC
-,TRBV7-9,-,TRBJ1-5,CASSVSNQPQHF,TGTGCCAGCAGCGTTAGCAATCAGCCCCAGCATTTT
-,TRBV19,few,TRBJ1-5,CASTWAAPNQPQHF,TGTGCCAGTACCTGGGCAGCGCCTAATCAGCCCCAGCATTTT
-,TRBV7-6,once,TRBJ2-5,CASSSVVQETQYF,TGTGCCAGCAGCTCGGTGGTGCAAGAGACCCAGTACTTC
-,TRBV2,-,TRBJ2-1,CASSVARPAYNEQFF,TGTGCCAGCAGTGTGGCCAGACCAGCTTACAATGAGCAGTTCTTC
-,TRBV28,-,TRBJ2-2,CASTAVQLIPGGELFF,TGTGCCAGCACCGCGGTCCAGCTTATCCCTGGGGGGGAGCTGTTTTTT